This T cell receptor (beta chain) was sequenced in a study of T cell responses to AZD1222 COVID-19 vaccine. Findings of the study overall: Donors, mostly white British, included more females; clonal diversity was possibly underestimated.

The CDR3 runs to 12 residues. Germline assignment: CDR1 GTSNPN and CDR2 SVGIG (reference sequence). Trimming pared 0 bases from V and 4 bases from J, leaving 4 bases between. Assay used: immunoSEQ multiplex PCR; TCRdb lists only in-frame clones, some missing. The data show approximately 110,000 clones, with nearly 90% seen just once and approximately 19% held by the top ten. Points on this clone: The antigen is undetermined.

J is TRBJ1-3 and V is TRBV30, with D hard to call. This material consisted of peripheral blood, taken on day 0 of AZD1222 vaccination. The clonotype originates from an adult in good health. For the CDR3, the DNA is TGTGCCTGGAGTGTACGAGGAAACACCATATATTTT. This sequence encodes CAWSVRGNTIYF.